Following are 12 T cell receptor beta chains from one sample sequenced in a study of blood T cell repertoires in COVID-19. Profiled with immunoSEQ multiplex PCR; TCRdb holds only in-frame clones, not every one. Of 150,000 to 200,000 clones in the sample, approximately 90% are singletons; the top ten hold roughly 1.5%. Sequencing was carried out using peripheral blood. The receptor source for this set is a woman aged 45-65 years with acute or convalescent COVID-19.

This sequence joins TRBV30 and TRBJ1-4; unclear D gene. The CDR3 is made up of 13 amino acids. V dropped 4 bases and J dropped 7 bases, with 13 bases sitting between them. The germline CDR1 and CDR2 sequences are GTSNPN and SVGIG (reference sequence). CDR3 nucleotide sequence: TGTGCCTGGATCCCTGCCACGGGTGAAAAACTGTTTTTT. This sequence encodes CAWIPATGEKLFF.

The chain joins TRBV5-4 to TRBJ2-3; 9 positions agree with TRBD2. Looked up from germline, CDR1 is SGHNT and CDR2 is YYREEE (reference sequence). Trimming took 4 bases from V and 6 from J; bases not matched to a gene: 9. This CDR3 has 15 residues. CDR3 loop: CASSPPGLASDTQYF. CDR3 nucleotide sequence: TGTGCCAGCAGCCCGCCGGGACTAGCATCCGATACGCAGTATTTT.

The rearrangement uses TRBV4-1 and TRBJ2-3, with a tentative D call TRBD1 (6 bases). The CDR3 spans 17 residues. CDR1 MGHRA and CDR2 YSYEKL come from the germline V gene. V was clipped by 2 bases and J by 0 bases, with 15 bases between them. The CDR3 DNA sequence: TGCGCCAGCAGCCAACTCAATTGGGGGACAAGCACAGATACGCAGTATTTT. Residues: CASSQLNWGTSTDTQYF.

The chain links TRBV18 to TRBJ1-6, with 8 bases lining up with TRBD1. This CDR3 comprises 14 residues. Germline CDR1 reads KGHSH; CDR2 reads LQKENI. The V segment lost 2 bases and the J segment 10 bases; nucleotides outside the gene matches: 4. The CDR3 reads CASSPYRGDSPLHF. Here the CDR3 DNA reads TGTGCCAGCTCACCATACAGGGGGGACTCACCCCTCCACTTT.

This clone was found once. The chain employs TRBV7-2 and TRBJ1-5; tentatively, D is TRBD1 (5 bases). Germline CDR1 is SGHTA and CDR2 is FQGNSA. The CDR3 has 12 amino acids. V lost 5 bases, J lost 6 bases, and 8 bases lay in between. The CDR3 region has the DNA TGTGCCAGCAGCAAAGACAGTCAGCCCCAGCATTTT. It is translated as CASSKDSQPQHF. Filled out from reference TRBV7-2 and TRBJ1-5, the complete variable domain reads GAGVSQSPSNKVTEKGKDVELRCDPISGHTALYWYRQSLGQGLEFLIYFQGNSAPDKSGLPSDRFSAERTGGSVSTLTIQRTQQEDSAVYLCASSKDSQPQHFGDGTRLSIL.

This clone has ten or more counts. This sequence joins TRBV3-1 (or the pseudogene TRBV3-2) and TRBJ1-6, with TRBD1 as a possible D gene (6 bases). This CDR3 is 13 amino acids long. V was clipped by 4 bases and J by 5 bases, with 6 bases between them. Germline V lookup: CDR1 LGHDT, CDR2 YNNKEL (reference sequence). The CDR3 sequence: CASSRQDNSPLHF. In DNA form, the CDR3 reads TGTGCCAGCAGCCGACAGGATAATTCACCCCTCCACTTT.

Only a few counts were recorded for this clone. CDR3 protein: CASSQAFGVESPGSPLHF. The CDR3 DNA reads TGTGCCAGCAGCCAAGCGTTCGGGGTTGAATCTCCTGGTTCACCCCTCCACTTT. The chain employs TRBV3-1 (or the pseudogene TRBV3-2) and TRBJ1-6; D is unclear. Germline CDR1 reads LGHDT; CDR2 reads YNNKEL (reference sequence). Between the trimmed V and J ends, which lost 1 base and 9 bases, there was a span of 22 bases. CDR3 length equals 18 residues.

This clone was seen a single time. This chain joins TRBV24-1 and TRBJ1-2; D unresolved. The CDR3 consists of 14 residues. Trimming shortened V by 5 bases and J by 2 bases, and 11 bases separated the two germline ends. The germline V gene encodes CDR1 KGHDR and CDR2 SFDVKD. The CDR3 loop is CATSARAGNYGYTF. CDR3 DNA: TGTGCCACCAGTGCCCGGGCGGGAAACTATGGCTACACCTTC.

The chain is built from TRBV19 and TRBJ2-7; 9 nucleotides line up with TRBD1. Germline loops: CDR1 LNHDA, CDR2 SQIVND (reference sequence). With V trimmed by 6 bases and J by 6 bases, 6 bases remained unmatched. The CDR3 has 13 amino acids. CDR3 DNA sequence: TGTGCCAGTAGCGGACAGGGGACCAGCGAGCAGTACTTC. This encodes CASSGQGTSEQYF.

This clone has just one count. The J gene is TRBJ2-1, the V gene TRBV19, with a tentative D call TRBD1 (6 bases). This CDR3 comprises 18 residues. The V end lost 6 bases, the J end lost 0 bases, and 21 bases lay between the germline ends. Per germline, CDR1 LNHDA and CDR2 SQIVND (reference sequence). The CDR3 DNA is TGTGCCAGTAGGATGGCAGGGGAATCGAGGAGCTCCTACAATGAGCAGTTCTTC. As protein: CASRMAGESRSSYNEQFF. Using reference TRBV19 and TRBJ2-1 for the parts outside the CDR3, the full variable domain is DGGITQSPKYLFRKEGQNVTLSCEQNLNHDAMYWYRQDPGQGLRLIYYSQIVNDFQKGDIAEGYSVSREKKESFPLTVTSAQKNPTAFYLCASRMAGESRSSYNEQFFGPGTRLTVL.

This clone was counted between two and nine times. V usage is TRBV27 and J usage is TRBJ1-5, with 7 positions matching TRBD1. V lost 4 bases to trimming and J lost 2 bases; unmatched junction nucleotides: 8. This CDR3 comprises 16 residues. From germline, CDR1 is MNHEY and CDR2 SMNVEV (reference sequence). The CDR3 is CASSSGRGPGNQPQHF. In DNA, the CDR3 is TGTGCCAGCAGTTCAGGAAGGGGGCCCGGCAATCAGCCCCAGCATTTT.

The table lists this clone with a few counts. The rearrangement links TRBV6-5 to TRBJ2-1; 8 nucleotides agree with TRBD1. After removal of 6 bases from V and 4 bases from J, the junction contained 8 bases not matched to a gene. Germline values: CDR1 MNHEY, CDR2 SVGAGI. The CDR3 runs to 15 residues. The CDR3 loop is CASRAGTGPYNEQFF. The CDR3 DNA reads TGTGCCAGCAGGGCAGGGACAGGTCCTTACAATGAGCAGTTCTTC.